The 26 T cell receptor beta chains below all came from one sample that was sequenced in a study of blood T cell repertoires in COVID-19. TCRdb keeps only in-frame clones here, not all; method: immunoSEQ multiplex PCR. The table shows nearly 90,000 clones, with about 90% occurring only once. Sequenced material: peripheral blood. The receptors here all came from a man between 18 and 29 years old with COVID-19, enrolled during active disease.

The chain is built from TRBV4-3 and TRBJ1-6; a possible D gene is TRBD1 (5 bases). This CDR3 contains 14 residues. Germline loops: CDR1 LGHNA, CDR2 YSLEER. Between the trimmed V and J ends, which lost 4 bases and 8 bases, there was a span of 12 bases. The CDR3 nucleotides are TGCGCCAGCAGCCGAGATCACAGGTATTCACCCCTCCACTTT. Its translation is CASSRDHRYSPLHF.

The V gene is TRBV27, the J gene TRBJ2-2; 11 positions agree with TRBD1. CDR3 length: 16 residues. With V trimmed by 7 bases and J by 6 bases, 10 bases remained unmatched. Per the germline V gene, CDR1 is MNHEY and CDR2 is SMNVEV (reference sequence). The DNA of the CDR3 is TGTGCCAGCACTTTTTGGACAGGGGGCGCTGCCGGGGAGCTGTTTTTT. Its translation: CASTFWTGGAAGELFF.

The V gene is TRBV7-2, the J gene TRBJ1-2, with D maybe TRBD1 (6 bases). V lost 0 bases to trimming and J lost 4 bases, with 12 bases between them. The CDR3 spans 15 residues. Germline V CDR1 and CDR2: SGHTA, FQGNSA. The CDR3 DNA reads TGTGCCAGCAGCTTAGCTTCAGGGGCCTCCTATGGCTACACCTTC. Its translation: CASSLASGASYGYTF.

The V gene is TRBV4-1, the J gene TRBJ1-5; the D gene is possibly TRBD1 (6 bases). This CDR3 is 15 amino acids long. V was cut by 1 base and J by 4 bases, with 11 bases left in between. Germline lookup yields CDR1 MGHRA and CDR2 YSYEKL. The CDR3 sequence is CASSQGTVVNQPQHF. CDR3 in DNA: TGCGCCAGCAGCCAAGGGACAGTAGTAAATCAGCCCCAGCATTTT.

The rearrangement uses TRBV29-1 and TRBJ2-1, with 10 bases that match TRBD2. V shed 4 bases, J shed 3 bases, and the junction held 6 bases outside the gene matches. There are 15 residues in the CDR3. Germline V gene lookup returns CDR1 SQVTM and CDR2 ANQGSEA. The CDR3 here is CSVGSSGSLYNEQFF. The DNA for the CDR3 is TGCAGCGTTGGTTCTAGCGGGAGTCTCTACAATGAGCAGTTCTTC.

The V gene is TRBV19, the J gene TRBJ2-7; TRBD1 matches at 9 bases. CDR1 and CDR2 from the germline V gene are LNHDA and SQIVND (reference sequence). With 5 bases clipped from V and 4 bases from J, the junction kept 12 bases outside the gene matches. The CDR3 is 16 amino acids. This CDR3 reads CASSYSVKGQGYEQYF. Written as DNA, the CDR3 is TGTGCCAGTAGTTACTCCGTTAAGGGACAGGGTTACGAGCAGTACTTC.

CDR3 loop: CASKARIPGQGHTGELFF. The CDR3 coding sequence is TGTGCCAGCAAGGCGAGAATCCCGGGACAGGGGCACACCGGGGAGCTGTTTTTT. The rearrangement links TRBV27 to TRBJ2-2; TRBD1 matches at 10 bases. The CDR3 runs 18 residues. The ends lost 7 bases at V and 3 bases at J; junction bases unmatched: 14. The germline CDR1 and CDR2 sequences are MNHEY and SMNVEV (reference sequence).

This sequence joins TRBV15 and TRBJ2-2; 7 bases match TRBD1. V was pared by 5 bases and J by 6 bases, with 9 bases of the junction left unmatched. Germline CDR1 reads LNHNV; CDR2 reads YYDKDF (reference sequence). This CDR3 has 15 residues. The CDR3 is CATSSRQGMAGELFF. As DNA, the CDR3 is TGTGCCACCAGCTCTCGACAGGGAATGGCCGGGGAGCTGTTTTTT.

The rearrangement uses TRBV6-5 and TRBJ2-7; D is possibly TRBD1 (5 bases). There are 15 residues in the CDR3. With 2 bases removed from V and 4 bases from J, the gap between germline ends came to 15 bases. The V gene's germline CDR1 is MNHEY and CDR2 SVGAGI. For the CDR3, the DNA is TGTGCCAGCAGTTACGGCAGGGCAAGGACGTACGAGCAGTACTTC. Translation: CASSYGRARTYEQYF.

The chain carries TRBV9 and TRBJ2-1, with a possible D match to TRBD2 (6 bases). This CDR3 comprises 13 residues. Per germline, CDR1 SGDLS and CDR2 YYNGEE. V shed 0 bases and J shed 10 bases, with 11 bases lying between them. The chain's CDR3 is CASSVATGVEQFF. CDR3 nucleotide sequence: TGTGCCAGCAGCGTAGCTACGGGAGTAGAGCAGTTCTTC.

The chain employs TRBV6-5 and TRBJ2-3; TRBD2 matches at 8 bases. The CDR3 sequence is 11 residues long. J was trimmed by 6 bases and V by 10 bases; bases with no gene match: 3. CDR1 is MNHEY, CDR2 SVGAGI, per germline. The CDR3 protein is CAIPGGDTQYF. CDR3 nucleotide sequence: TGTGCCATCCCGGGGGGGGATACGCAGTATTTT.

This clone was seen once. CDR3 coding DNA: TGCGCCAGCAGCTTGGGCCAGGGTCTCTACGAGCAGTACTTC. Its translation: CASSLGQGLYEQYF. The J gene is TRBJ2-7, the V gene TRBV5-1; D is possibly TRBD1 (5 bases). CDR3 length: 14 amino acids. Per germline, CDR1 SGHRS and CDR2 YFSETQ. V lost 0 bases to trimming and J lost 3 bases, with 10 bases between them.

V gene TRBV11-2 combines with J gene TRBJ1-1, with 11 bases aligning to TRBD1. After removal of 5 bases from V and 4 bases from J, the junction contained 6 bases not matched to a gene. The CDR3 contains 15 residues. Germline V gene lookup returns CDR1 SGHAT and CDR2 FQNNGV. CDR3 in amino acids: CASSPDRGRGTEAFF. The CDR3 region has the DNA TGTGCCAGCAGCCCGGACAGGGGGCGCGGCACTGAAGCTTTCTTT.

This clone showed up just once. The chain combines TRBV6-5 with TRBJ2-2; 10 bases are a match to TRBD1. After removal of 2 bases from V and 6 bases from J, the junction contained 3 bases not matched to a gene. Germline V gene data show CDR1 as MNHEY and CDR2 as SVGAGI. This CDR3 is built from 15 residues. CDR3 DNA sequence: TGTGCCAGCAGTTACGGGACAGGGGCGGCCGGGGAGCTGTTTTTT. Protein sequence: CASSYGTGAAGELFF.

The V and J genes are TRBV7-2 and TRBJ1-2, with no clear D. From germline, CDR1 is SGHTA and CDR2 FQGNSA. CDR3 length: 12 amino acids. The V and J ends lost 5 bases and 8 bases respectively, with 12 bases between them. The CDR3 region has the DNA TGTGCCAGCAGCGAGCGTACGGTCGGCTACACCTTC. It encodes CASSERTVGYTF.

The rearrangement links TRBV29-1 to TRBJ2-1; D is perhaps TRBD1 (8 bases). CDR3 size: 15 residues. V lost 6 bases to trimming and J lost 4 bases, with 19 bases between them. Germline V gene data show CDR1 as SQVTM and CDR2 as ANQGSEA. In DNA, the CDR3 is TGCAGCGTAGTTCAGACAGGGGAGGGTTACAATGAGCAGTTCTTC. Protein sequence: CSVVQTGEGYNEQFF.

The chain's CDR3 is CASTPGQDNQPQHF. The CDR3 DNA sequence: TGTGCCAGTACTCCGGGACAGGATAATCAGCCCCAGCATTTT. The J gene is TRBJ1-5, the V gene TRBV19, with 8 positions matching TRBD1. The CDR3 runs 14 residues. J gave up 4 bases and V 7 bases, and 6 bases lay outside the gene matches. In germline, CDR1 is LNHDA, CDR2 SQIVND (reference sequence).

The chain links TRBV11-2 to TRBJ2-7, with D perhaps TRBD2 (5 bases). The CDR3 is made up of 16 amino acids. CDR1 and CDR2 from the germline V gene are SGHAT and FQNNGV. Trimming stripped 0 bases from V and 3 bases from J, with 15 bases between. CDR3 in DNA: TGTGCCAGCAGCTTAGATAGTGGGAGTTCAATCTACGAGCAGTACTTC. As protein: CASSLDSGSSIYEQYF.

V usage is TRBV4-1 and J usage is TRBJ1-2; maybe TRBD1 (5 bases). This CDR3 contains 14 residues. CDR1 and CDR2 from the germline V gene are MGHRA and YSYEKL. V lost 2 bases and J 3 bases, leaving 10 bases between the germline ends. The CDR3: CASSQTGGYYGYTF. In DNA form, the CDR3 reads TGCGCCAGCAGCCAAACGGGGGGATACTATGGCTACACCTTC.

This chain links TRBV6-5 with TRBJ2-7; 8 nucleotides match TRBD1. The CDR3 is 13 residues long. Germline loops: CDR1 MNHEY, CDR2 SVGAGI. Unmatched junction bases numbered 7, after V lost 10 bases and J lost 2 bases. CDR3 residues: CATSARGPYEQYF. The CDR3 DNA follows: TGTGCCACCTCGGCCAGGGGGCCCTACGAGCAGTACTTC.

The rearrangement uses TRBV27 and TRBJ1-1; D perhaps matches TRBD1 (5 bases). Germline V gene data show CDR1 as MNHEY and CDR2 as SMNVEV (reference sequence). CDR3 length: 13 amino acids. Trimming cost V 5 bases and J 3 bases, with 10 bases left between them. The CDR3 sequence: CASSPTAYTEAFF. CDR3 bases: TGTGCCAGCAGTCCGACAGCGTACACTGAAGCTTTCTTT.

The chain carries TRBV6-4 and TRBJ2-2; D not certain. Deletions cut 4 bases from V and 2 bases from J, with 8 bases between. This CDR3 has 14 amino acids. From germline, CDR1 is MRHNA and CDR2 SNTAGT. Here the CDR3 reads CASSVNSNTGELFF. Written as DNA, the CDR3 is TGTGCCAGCAGTGTAAACAGTAACACCGGGGAGCTGTTTTTT.

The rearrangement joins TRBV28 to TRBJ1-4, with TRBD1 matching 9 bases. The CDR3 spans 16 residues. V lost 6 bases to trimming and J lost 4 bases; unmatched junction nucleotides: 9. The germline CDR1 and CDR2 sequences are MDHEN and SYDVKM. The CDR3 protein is CASSPTGGAGNEKLFF. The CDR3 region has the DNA TGTGCCAGCAGCCCAACAGGGGGCGCGGGTAATGAAAAACTGTTTTTT.

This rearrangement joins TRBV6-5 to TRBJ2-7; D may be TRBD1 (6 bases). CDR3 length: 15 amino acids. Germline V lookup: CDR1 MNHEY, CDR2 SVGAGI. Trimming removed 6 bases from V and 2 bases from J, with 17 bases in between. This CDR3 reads CASSDYRVSTYEQYF. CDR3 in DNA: TGTGCCAGCAGCGACTACAGGGTGAGCACCTACGAGCAGTACTTC.

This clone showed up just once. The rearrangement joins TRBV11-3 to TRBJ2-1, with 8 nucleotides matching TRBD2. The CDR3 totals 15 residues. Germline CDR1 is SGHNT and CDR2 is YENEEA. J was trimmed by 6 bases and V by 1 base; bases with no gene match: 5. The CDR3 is CASSLGGLAGNEQFF. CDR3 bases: TGTGCCAGCAGCTTAGGGGGGCTAGCGGGCAATGAGCAGTTCTTC.

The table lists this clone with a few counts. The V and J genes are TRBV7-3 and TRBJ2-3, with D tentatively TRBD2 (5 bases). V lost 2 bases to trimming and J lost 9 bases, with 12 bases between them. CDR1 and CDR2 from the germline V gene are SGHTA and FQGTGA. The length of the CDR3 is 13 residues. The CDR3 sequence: CASSLEWTYTQYF. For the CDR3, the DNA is TGTGCCAGCAGCTTAGAGTGGACTTACACGCAGTATTTT.